This T cell receptor (beta chain) is drawn from a study of blood T cell repertoires in COVID-19. Sequencing used immunoSEQ multiplex PCR; TCRdb keeps in-frame clones, though not all of them. There are a few hundred thousand clones in the sample; over 75% occur only once, and roughly 7.1% lies in the top ten. Sequenced material: peripheral blood. The TCR was taken from a woman between 45 and 65 years old who had recovered from COVID-19.

The CDR3 nucleotides are TGTGCCAGCAGCTTACAGGGAACGAACACTGAAGCTTTCTTT. As protein: CASSLQGTNTEAFF. V and J are TRBV7-8 and TRBJ1-1; D perhaps matches TRBD1 (5 bases). Trimming shortened V by 2 bases and J by 1 base, and 8 bases separated the two germline ends. The CDR3 consists of 14 residues. Per the germline V gene, CDR1 is SGHVS and CDR2 is FQNEAQ.